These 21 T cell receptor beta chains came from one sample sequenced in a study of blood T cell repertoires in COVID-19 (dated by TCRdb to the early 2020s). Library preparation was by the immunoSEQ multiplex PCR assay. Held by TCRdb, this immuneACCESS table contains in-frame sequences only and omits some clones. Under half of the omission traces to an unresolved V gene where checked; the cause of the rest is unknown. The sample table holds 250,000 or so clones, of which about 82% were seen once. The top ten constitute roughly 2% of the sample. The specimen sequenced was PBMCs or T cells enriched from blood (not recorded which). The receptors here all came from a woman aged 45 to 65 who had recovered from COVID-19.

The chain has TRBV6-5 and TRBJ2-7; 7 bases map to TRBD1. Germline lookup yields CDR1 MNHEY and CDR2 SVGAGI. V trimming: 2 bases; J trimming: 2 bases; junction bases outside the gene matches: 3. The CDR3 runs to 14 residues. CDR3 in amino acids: CASSYTGATYEQYF. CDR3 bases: TGTGCCAGCAGTTACACAGGGGCGACCTACGAGCAGTACTTC.

The CDR3 spells CASSPPSWTSGYSYNEQFF. The CDR3 DNA sequence: TGTGCCAGCAGCCCCCCGTCCTGGACTAGCGGGTACTCCTACAATGAGCAGTTCTTC. The J gene is TRBJ2-1, the V gene TRBV5-6, with 11 positions matching TRBD2. The V gene's germline CDR1 is SGHDT and CDR2 YYEEEE. This CDR3 has 19 residues. V shed 4 bases and J 0 bases; nucleotides not matched to a gene: 12.

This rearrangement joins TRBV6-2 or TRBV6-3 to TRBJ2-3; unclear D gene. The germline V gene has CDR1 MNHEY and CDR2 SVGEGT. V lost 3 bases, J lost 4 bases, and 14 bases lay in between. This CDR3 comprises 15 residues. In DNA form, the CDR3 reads TGTGCCAGCAGTTATTCCGTGGCCTTACCAGATACGCAGTATTTT. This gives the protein CASSYSVALPDTQYF.

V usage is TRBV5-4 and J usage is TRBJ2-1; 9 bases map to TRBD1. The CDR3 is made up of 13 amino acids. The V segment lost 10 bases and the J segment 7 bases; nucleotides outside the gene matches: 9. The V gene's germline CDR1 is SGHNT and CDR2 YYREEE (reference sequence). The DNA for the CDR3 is TGTGCCCCCGGGGGACAGGGACTAAATGAGCAGTTCTTC. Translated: CAPGGQGLNEQFF.

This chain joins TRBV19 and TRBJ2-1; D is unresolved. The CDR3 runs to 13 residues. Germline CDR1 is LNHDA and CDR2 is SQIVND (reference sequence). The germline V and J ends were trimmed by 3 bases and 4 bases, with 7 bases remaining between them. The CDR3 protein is CASSINRYNEQFF. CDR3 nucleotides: TGTGCCAGTAGTATTAACAGATACAATGAGCAGTTCTTC.

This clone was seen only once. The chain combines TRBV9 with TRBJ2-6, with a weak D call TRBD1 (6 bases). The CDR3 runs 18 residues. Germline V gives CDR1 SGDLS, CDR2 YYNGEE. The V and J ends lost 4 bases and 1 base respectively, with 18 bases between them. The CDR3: CASSFQNQGRSGANVLTF. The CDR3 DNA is TGTGCCAGCAGCTTCCAAAACCAGGGGCGGTCTGGGGCCAACGTCCTGACTTTC.

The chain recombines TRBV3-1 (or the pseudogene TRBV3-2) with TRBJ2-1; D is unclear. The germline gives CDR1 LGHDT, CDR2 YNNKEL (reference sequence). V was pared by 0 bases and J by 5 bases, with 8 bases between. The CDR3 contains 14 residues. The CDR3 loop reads CASSQDSRDNEQFF. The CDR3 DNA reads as TGTGCCAGCAGCCAAGATTCTAGAGACAATGAGCAGTTCTTC.

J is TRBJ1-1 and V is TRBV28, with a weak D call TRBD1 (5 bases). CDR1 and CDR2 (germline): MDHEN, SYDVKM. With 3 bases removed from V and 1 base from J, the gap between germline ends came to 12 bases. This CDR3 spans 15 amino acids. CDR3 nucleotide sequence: TGTGCCAGCAGTTTCGTACAGGCCGGGAACACTGAAGCTTTCTTT. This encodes CASSFVQAGNTEAFF.

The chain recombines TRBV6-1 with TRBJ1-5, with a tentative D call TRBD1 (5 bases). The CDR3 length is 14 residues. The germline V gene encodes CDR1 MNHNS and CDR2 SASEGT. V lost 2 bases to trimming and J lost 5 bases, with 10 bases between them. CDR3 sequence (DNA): TGTGCCAGCAGTGAATCAGGGTTTCATCAGCCCCAGCATTTT. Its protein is CASSESGFHQPQHF.

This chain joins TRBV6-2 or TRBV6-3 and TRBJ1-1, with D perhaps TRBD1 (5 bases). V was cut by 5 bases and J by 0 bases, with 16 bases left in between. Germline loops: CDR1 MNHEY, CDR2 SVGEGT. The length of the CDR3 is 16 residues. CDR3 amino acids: CASSLDSLNMNTEAFF. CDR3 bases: TGTGCCAGCAGTCTAGACAGCCTGAATATGAACACTGAAGCTTTCTTT.

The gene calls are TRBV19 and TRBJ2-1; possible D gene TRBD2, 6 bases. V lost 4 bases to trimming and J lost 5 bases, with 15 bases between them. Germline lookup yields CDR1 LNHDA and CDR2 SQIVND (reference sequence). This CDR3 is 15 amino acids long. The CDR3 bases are TGTGCCAGTAGTAAACGACTAGTGGGTCACAATGAGCAGTTCTTC. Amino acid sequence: CASSKRLVGHNEQFF.

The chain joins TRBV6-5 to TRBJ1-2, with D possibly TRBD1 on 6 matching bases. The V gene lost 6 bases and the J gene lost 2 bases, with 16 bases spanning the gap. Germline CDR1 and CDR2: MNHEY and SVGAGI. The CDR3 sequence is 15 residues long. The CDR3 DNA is TGTGCCAGCAGCCACCGACAGGTCACAAACTATGGCTACACCTTC. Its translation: CASSHRQVTNYGYTF.

This chain's CDR3 is CASSFSSGAGSPLHF. As DNA, the CDR3 is TGTGCCAGCAGCTTTTCCTCAGGGGCAGGTTCACCCCTCCACTTT. This rearrangement joins TRBV7-2 to TRBJ1-6; possible D gene TRBD1, 6 bases. Between the trimmed V and J ends, which lost 3 bases and 9 bases, there was a span of 15 bases. The CDR3 sequence is 15 residues long. Germline CDR1 and CDR2: SGHTA and FQGNSA.

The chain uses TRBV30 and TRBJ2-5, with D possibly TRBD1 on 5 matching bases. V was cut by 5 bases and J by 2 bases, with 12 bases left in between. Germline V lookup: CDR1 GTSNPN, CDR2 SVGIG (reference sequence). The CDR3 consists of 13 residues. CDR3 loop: CAWARDRQETQYF. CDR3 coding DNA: TGTGCCTGGGCACGTGACAGACAAGAGACCCAGTACTTC.

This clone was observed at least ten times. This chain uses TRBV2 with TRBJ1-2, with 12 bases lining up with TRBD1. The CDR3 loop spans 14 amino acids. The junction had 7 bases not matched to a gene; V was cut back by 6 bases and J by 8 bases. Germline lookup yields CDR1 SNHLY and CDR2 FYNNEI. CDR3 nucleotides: TGTGCCAGCAGCGCGGGACAGGGGGCCGTGGGCTACACCTTC. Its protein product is CASSAGQGAVGYTF. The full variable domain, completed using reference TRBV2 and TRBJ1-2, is EPEVTQTPSHQVTQMGQEVILRCVPISNHLYFYWYRQILGQKVEFLVSFYNNEISEKSEIFDDQFSVERPDGSNFTLKIRSTKLEDSAMYFCASSAGQGAVGYTFGSGTRLTVV.

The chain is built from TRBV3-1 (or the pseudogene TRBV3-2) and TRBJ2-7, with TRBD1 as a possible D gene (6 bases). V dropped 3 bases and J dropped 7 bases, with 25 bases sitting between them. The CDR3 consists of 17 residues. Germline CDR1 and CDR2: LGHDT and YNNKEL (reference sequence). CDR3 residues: CASSHSGAAARAREQYF. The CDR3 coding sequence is TGTGCCAGCAGCCATTCAGGGGCGGCGGCGAGAGCGAGGGAGCAGTACTTC.

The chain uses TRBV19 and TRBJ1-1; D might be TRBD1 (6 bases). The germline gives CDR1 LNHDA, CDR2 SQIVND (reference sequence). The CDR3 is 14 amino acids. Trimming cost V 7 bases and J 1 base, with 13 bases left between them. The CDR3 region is CASTSWGRNTEAFF. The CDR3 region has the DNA TGTGCCAGTACCTCGTGGGGGCGGAACACTGAAGCTTTCTTT.

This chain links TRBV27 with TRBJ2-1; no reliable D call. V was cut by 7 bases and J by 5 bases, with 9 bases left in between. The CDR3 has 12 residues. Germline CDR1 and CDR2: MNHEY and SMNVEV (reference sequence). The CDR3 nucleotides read TGTGCCAGCAACCCGAGGAACAATGAGCAGTTCTTC. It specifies CASNPRNNEQFF.

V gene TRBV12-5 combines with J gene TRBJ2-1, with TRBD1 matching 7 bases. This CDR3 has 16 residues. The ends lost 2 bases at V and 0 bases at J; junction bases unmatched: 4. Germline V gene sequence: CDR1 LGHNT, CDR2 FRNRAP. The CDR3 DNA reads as TGTGCTAGTGGTTTGCTTTCAGGGGGCTCCTACAATGAGCAGTTCTTC. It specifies CASGLLSGGSYNEQFF.

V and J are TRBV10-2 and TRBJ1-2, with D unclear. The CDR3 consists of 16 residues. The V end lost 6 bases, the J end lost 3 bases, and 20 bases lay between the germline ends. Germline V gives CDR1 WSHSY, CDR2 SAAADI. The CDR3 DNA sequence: TGCGCCAGCAGCCCCGCCCCTCCTGGTCAGTACTATGGCTACACCTTC. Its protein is CASSPAPPGQYYGYTF.

The CDR3 sequence is CASSAGTGGAEAFF. The DNA for the CDR3 is TGTGCCAGTAGCGCAGGGACAGGTGGAGCTGAAGCTTTCTTT. This rearrangement joins TRBV19 to TRBJ1-1; 8 bases align to TRBD1. V lost 6 bases to trimming and J lost 6 bases; unmatched junction nucleotides: 9. Looked up from germline, CDR1 is LNHDA and CDR2 is SQIVND (reference sequence). The CDR3 covers 14 residues.